One and the same sample provided the 21 T cell receptor beta chains below, sequenced in a study of blood T cell repertoires in COVID-19. The assay was immunoSEQ multiplex PCR, and TCRdb's table has in-frame clones only and misses some. The profile shows some 200,000 clones, roughly 85% of them singletons. Sequenced: PBMCs or T cells enriched from blood (not recorded which). The receptors originated from a woman aged 40 to 50 with acute COVID-19.

The chain links TRBV19 to TRBJ1-2; D remains unclear. CDR1 LNHDA and CDR2 SQIVND come from the germline V gene (reference sequence). The CDR3 length is 14 residues. The germline V and J ends were trimmed by 7 bases and 4 bases, with 16 bases remaining between them. The CDR3 is CASIATRGSYGYTF. Here the CDR3 DNA reads TGTGCCAGTATCGCCACCCGAGGATCCTATGGCTACACCTTC.

This clone was picked up one time. Other DNA sequences in this specimen translate into the identical CDR3. The chain links TRBV27 to TRBJ1-5; TRBD1 might be the D (6 bases). In germline, CDR1 is MNHEY, CDR2 SMNVEV (reference sequence). The CDR3 spans 14 residues. V dropped 0 bases and J dropped 6 bases, with 9 bases sitting between them. CDR3 DNA: TGTGCCAGCAGTTTATCACAGGGTTCTCAGCCCCAGCATTTT. Protein product: CASSLSQGSQPQHF.

The V call is TRBV19, the J call TRBJ2-4, with D maybe TRBD2 (5 bases). Germline V gene lookup returns CDR1 LNHDA and CDR2 SQIVND (reference sequence). With 1 base removed from V and 10 bases from J, the gap between germline ends came to 11 bases. The CDR3 consists of 13 residues. The CDR3 spells CASSIGLTGIQYF. CDR3 nucleotide sequence: TGTGCCAGTAGTATAGGACTTACGGGGATTCAGTACTTC. Full variable domain (missing parts from reference TRBV19 and TRBJ2-4): DGGITQSPKYLFRKEGQNVTLSCEQNLNHDAMYWYRQDPGQGLRLIYYSQIVNDFQKGDIAEGYSVSREKKESFPLTVTSAQKNPTAFYLCASSIGLTGIQYFGAGTRLSVL.

The rearrangement links TRBV5-8 to TRBJ2-7; 8 bases map to TRBD1. Trimming removed 0 bases from V and 2 bases from J; junction bases left unmatched: 10. Germline lookup yields CDR1 SGHTS and CDR2 YDEGEE. The CDR3 covers 17 residues. CDR3 in DNA: TGTGCCAGCAGCTTGGGACAGGGGCTTTTACTAACCTACGAGCAGTACTTC. It codes for CASSLGQGLLLTYEQYF.

The V gene is TRBV5-4, the J gene TRBJ1-2; TRBD1 is a possible D gene (5 bases). The V end was cut by 4 bases, the J end by 7 bases, with 14 bases between. Germline V gene lookup returns CDR1 SGHNT and CDR2 YYREEE (reference sequence). The CDR3 is 13 residues long. The CDR3 reads CASSNPRVSGYTF. CDR3 in DNA: TGTGCCAGCAGCAACCCCAGGGTTAGTGGCTACACCTTC.

The chain employs TRBV5-1 and TRBJ1-6, with D maybe TRBD1 (6 bases). The V end lost 1 base, the J end lost 5 bases, and 10 bases lay between the germline ends. Looked up from germline, CDR1 is SGHRS and CDR2 is YFSETQ. This CDR3 is 15 amino acids long. Here the CDR3 DNA reads TGCGCCAGCAGCTTGCAGGGGCGGAATAATTCACCCCTCCACTTT. Translation gives CASSLQGRNNSPLHF.

V is TRBV27 and J is TRBJ1-1; D perhaps matches TRBD1 (5 bases). This CDR3 is built from 14 residues. Germline V CDR1 and CDR2: MNHEY, SMNVEV (reference sequence). V was pared by 2 bases and J by 0 bases, with 7 bases between. CDR3 DNA sequence: TGTGCCAGCAGTTTAGGGGCCATGAACACTGAAGCTTTCTTT. It specifies CASSLGAMNTEAFF.

The chain links TRBV30 to TRBJ2-1; 7 nucleotides agree with TRBD2. CDR1 is GTSNPN, CDR2 SVGIG, per germline (reference sequence). The CDR3 has 16 residues. The junction had 8 bases not matched to a gene; V was cut back by 0 bases and J by 3 bases. The CDR3 protein is CAWSVPQRGLYNEQFF. The CDR3 nucleotides are TGTGCCTGGAGTGTTCCCCAGCGGGGACTCTACAATGAGCAGTTCTTC.

The chain is built from TRBV4-1 and TRBJ1-4; TRBD1 matches at 7 bases. V was clipped by 4 bases and J by 5 bases; unmatched bases: 7. Germline CDR1 MGHRA, CDR2 YSYEKL. The CDR3 covers 15 residues. The CDR3 is CASSLLTGPNEKLFF. The CDR3 DNA reads as TGCGCCAGCAGCCTATTGACAGGGCCGAATGAAAAACTGTTTTTT.

The chain is built from TRBV4-1 and TRBJ1-6; 11 bases are shared with TRBD1. The ends lost 1 base at V and 14 bases at J; junction bases unmatched: 7. The CDR3 spans 15 residues. Germline V gives CDR1 MGHRA, CDR2 YSYEKL. The DNA for the CDR3 is TGCGCCAGCAGCCAAGGGGGACAGGGGGGATTAGCCCTCCACTTT. Translated: CASSQGGQGGLALHF.

The gene calls are TRBV6-5 and TRBJ1-2; D uncertain. The V gene lost 0 bases and the J gene lost 2 bases, with 7 bases spanning the gap. This CDR3 is built from 14 residues. Germline V gene lookup returns CDR1 MNHEY and CDR2 SVGAGI. The CDR3 protein is CASSYSSSNYGYTF. CDR3 nucleotides: TGTGCCAGCAGTTACTCGAGTAGCAACTATGGCTACACCTTC.

The rearrangement links TRBV6-4 to TRBJ2-1, with D unclear. The ends were cut back, 2 bases at V and 4 bases at J, with 15 bases in the middle. The CDR3 runs to 16 residues. The germline V gene has CDR1 MRHNA and CDR2 SNTAGT. The CDR3 loop reads CASSDKTAGDYNEQFF. CDR3 nucleotides: TGTGCCAGCAGTGACAAAACGGCAGGCGATTACAATGAGCAGTTCTTC.

V is TRBV6-1 and J is TRBJ1-2, with D uncertain. Germline CDR1 reads MNHNS; CDR2 reads SASEGT. Trimming stripped 2 bases from V and 7 bases from J, with 11 bases between. CDR3 length equals 13 residues. The DNA for the CDR3 is TGTGCCAGCAGTGAACGGCCTCTAGGTGGCTACACCTTC. It specifies CASSERPLGGYTF.

The chain employs TRBV29-1 and TRBJ1-1; possible D gene TRBD1, 6 bases. Germline V gene lookup returns CDR1 SQVTM and CDR2 ANQGSEA. CDR3 length equals 14 residues. Deletions cut 4 bases from V and 4 bases from J, with 16 bases between. The CDR3, as DNA: TGCAGCGTTGTCTACGGGCCAGGGGCCACTGAAGCTTTCTTT. Translating gives CSVVYGPGATEAFF. The full variable domain, completed using reference TRBV29-1 and TRBJ1-1, is SAVISQKPSRDICQRGTSLTIQCQVDSQVTMMFWYRQQPGQSLTLIATANQGSEATYESGFVIDKFPISRPNLTFSTLTVSNMSPEDSSIYLCSVVYGPGATEAFFGQGTRLTVV.

This chain uses TRBV19 with TRBJ1-1; 10 bases agree with TRBD1. In germline, CDR1 is LNHDA, CDR2 SQIVND (reference sequence). Trimming removed 2 bases from V and 0 bases from J; junction bases left unmatched: 6. The CDR3 covers 17 residues. The CDR3 coding sequence is TGTGCCAGTAGTATACTTCGGACAGGGGGGATGAACACTGAAGCTTTCTTT. Protein: CASSILRTGGMNTEAFF.

Here the CDR3 reads CASSLERLSYNEQFF. For the CDR3, the DNA is TGCGCCAGCAGCTTGGAGCGGTTATCCTACAATGAGCAGTTCTTC. The chain combines TRBV5-1 with TRBJ2-1, with a possible D match to TRBD2 (5 bases). Looked up from germline, CDR1 is SGHRS and CDR2 is YFSETQ. V shed 0 bases and J shed 1 base, with 8 bases lying between them. The CDR3 extends over 15 amino acids.

The CDR3 region has the DNA TGCGCCAGCAGCCGGGACAGGGGGCACTATGGCTACACCTTC. It specifies CASSRDRGHYGYTF. The chain joins TRBV4-3 to TRBJ1-2; TRBD1 aligns across 12 bases. Germline CDR1 and CDR2: LGHNA and YSLEER. The CDR3 loop spans 14 amino acids. The trim removed 4 bases at V and 3 bases at J, leaving 0 bases unmatched.

This chain connects TRBV6-1 to TRBJ2-7; D is undetermined. The V end lost 0 bases, the J end lost 3 bases, and 9 bases lay between the germline ends. This CDR3 is 14 amino acids long. Germline V gene data show CDR1 as MNHNS and CDR2 as SASEGT. The DNA for the CDR3 is TGTGCCAGCAGTGAAGCTGGCTCAGACTACGAGCAGTACGTC. Protein sequence: CASSEAGSDYEQYV.

This chain links TRBV4-3 with TRBJ1-2, with 9 bases aligning to TRBD1. The CDR3 consists of 15 residues. Germline V CDR1 and CDR2: LGHNA, YSLEER. J lost 3 bases, V lost 1 base, and 3 bases had no gene match. In DNA form, the CDR3 reads TGCGCCAGCAGCCAAGGGGACAGGGCCGACTATGGCTACACCTTC. Its translation: CASSQGDRADYGYTF.

This chain uses TRBV14 with TRBJ1-2; D unresolved. Germline values: CDR1 SGHDN, CDR2 FVKESK. The CDR3 extends over 15 amino acids. The germline V and J ends were trimmed by 3 bases and 7 bases, with 18 bases remaining between them. The CDR3 region is CASSQVLPPTGGYTF. CDR3 coding DNA: TGTGCCAGCAGCCAGGTACTACCCCCAACTGGTGGCTACACCTTC. Combining the CDR3 with reference TRBV14 and TRBJ1-2 gives the whole variable domain EAGVTQFPSHSVIEKGQTVTLRCDPISGHDNLYWYRRVMGKEIKFLLHFVKESKQDESGMPNNRFLAERTGGTYSTLKVQPAELEDSGVYFCASSQVLPPTGGYTFGSGTRLTVV.

The chain joins TRBV9 to TRBJ1-6; perhaps TRBD1 as D (5 bases). Per germline, CDR1 SGDLS and CDR2 YYNGEE. V was shortened by 0 bases and J by 6 bases, with 19 bases between the two germline ends. There are 18 residues in the CDR3. CDR3: CASSVGARATGPNSPLHF. The DNA of the CDR3 is TGTGCCAGCAGCGTAGGAGCCAGGGCGACCGGTCCTAATTCACCCCTCCACTTT.